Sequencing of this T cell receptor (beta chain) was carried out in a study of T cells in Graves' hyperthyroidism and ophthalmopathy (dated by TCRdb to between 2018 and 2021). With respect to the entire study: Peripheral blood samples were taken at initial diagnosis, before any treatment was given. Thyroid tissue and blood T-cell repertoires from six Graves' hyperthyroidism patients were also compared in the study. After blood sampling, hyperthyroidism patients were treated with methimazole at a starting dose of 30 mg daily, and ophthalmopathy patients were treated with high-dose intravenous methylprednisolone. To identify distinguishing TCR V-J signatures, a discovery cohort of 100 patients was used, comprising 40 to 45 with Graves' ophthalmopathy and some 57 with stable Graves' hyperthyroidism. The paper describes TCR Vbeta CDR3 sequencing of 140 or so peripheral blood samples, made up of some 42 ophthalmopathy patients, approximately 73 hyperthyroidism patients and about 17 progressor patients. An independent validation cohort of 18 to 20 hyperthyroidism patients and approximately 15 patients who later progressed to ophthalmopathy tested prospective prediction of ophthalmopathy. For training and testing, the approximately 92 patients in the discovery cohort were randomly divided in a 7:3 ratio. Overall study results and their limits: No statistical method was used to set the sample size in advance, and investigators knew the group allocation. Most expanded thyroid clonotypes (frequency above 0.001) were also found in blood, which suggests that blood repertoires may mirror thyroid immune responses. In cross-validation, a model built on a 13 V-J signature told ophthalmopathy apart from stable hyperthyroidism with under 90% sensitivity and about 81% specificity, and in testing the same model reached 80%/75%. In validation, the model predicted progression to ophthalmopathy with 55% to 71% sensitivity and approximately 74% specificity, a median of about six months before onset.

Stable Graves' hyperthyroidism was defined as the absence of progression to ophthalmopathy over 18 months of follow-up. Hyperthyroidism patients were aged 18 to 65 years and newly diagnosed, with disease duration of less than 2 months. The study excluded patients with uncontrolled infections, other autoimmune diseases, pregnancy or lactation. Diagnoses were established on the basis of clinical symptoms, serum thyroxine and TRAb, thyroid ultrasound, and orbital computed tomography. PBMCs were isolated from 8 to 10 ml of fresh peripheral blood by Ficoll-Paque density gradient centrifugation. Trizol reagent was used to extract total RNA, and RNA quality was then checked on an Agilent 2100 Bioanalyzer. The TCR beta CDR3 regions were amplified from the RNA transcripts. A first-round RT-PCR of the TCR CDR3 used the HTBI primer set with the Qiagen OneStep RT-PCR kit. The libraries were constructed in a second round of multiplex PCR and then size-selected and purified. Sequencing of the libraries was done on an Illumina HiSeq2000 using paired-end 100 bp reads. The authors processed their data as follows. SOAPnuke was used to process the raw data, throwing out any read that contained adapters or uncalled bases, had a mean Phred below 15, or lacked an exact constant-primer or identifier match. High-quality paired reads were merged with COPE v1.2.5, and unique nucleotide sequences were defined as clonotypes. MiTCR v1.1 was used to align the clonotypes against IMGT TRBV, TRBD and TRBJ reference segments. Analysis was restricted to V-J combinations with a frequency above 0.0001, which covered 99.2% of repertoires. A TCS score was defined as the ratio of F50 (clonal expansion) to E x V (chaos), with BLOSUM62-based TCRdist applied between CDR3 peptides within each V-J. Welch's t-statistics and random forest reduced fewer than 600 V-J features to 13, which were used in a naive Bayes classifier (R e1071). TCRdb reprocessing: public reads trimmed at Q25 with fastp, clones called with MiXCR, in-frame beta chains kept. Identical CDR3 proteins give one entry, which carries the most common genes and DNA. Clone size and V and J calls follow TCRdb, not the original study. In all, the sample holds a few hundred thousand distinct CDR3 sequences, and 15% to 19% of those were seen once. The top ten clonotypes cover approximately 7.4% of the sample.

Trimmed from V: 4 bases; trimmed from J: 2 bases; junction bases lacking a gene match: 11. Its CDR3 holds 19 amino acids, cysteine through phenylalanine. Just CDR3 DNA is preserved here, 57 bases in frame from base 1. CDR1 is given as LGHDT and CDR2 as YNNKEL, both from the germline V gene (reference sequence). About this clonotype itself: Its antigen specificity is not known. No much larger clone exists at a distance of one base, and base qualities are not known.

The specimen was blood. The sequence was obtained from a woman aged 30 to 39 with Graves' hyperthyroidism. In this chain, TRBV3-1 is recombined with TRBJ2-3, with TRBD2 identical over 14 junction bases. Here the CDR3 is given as CASSPRGLAGVRATDTQYF. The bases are TGTGCCAGCAGCCCCCGGGGACTAGCGGGAGTGCGTGCCACAGATACGCAGTATTTT.